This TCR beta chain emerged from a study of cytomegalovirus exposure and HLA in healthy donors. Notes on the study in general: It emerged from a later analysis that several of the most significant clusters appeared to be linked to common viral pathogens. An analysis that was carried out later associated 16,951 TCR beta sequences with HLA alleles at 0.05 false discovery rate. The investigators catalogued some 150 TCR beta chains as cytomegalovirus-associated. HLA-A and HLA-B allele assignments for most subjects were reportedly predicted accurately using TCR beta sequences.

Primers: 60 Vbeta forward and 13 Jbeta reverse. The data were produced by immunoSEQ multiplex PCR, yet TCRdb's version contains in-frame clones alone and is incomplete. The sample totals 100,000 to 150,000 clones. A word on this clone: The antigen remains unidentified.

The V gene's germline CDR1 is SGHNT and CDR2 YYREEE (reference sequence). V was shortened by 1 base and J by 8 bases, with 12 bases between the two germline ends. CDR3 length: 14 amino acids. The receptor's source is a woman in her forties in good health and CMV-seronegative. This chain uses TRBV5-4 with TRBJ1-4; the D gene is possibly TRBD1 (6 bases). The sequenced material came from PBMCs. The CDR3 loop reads CASSLRQGFEKLFF. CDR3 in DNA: TGTGCCAGCAGCTTGCGGCAGGGGTTCGAAAAACTGTTTTTT.